The 31 T cell receptor beta chains reported below all come from one sample, sequenced in a study of shared clonotypes between healthy human individuals. Method: immunoSEQ multiplex PCR; TCRdb's copy keeps in-frame clones and lacks some. The sample yields some 480,000 clones, roughly 78% seen once. The sequencing input was PBMCs. The receptor set was obtained from a woman aged 40 to 49 in good health. Some clones in this sample may be carry-over from other donors' samples.

The J gene is TRBJ1-2, the V gene TRBV27; 8 bases map to TRBD1. CDR3 length: 12 residues. V gave up 8 bases and J gave up 6 bases; unmatched junction bases: 5. Germline loops: CDR1 MNHEY, CDR2 SMNVEV (reference sequence). In nucleotides, the CDR3 is TGTGCCAGCGGCAGACAGGGGAATGGCTACACCTTC. As protein: CASGRQGNGYTF.

CDR3 region: CAIGTQGEKLFF. The CDR3 bases are TGTGCCATCGGGACACAAGGTGAAAAACTGTTTTTT. The rearrangement joins TRBV28 to TRBJ1-4; D may be TRBD1 (6 bases). V lost 10 bases and J lost 7, with 13 bases in between. Per germline, CDR1 MDHEN and CDR2 SYDVKM. The CDR3 consists of 12 residues. Complete variable domain (other parts from reference TRBV28 and TRBJ1-4): DVKVTQSSRYLVKRTGEKVFLECVQDMDHENMFWYRQDPGLGLRLIYFSYDVKMKEKGDIPEGYSVSREKKERFSLILESASTNQTSMYLCAIGTQGEKLFFGSGTQLSVL.

The table lists this clone with a count of one. This chain joins TRBV9 and TRBJ2-3; D ambiguous. This CDR3 has 14 amino acids. CDR1 and CDR2 (germline): SGDLS, YYNGEE. The V gene lost 0 bases and the J gene lost 0 bases, with 5 bases spanning the gap. The CDR3 bases are TGTGCCAGCAGCGTAGTGGGCAGCACAGATACGCAGTATTTT. Translation gives CASSVVGSTDTQYF.

The rearrangement links TRBV10-2 to TRBJ2-7; 8 positions match TRBD2. The length of the CDR3 is 14 residues. Germline values: CDR1 WSHSY, CDR2 SAAADI. The trim removed 6 bases at V and 1 base at J, leaving 5 bases unmatched. DNA for the CDR3: TGCGCCAGCAGCGGAGCGGGAGCGTCCTACGAGCAGTACTTC. Its translation: CASSGAGASYEQYF.

The chain is built from TRBV2 and TRBJ2-3, with D possibly being TRBD2 (5 bases). V shed 3 bases and J shed 0 bases, with 7 bases lying between them. Germline CDR1 and CDR2: SNHLY and FYNNEI. The CDR3 has 14 residues. The CDR3 sequence: CASSERTSTDTQYF. The CDR3 DNA sequence: TGTGCCAGCAGTGAGAGGACTAGCACAGATACGCAGTATTTT.

On this clone itself: Additional DNA sequences in this sample encode the identical CDR3. V gene TRBV19 combines with J gene TRBJ1-2; 7 nucleotides line up with TRBD1. This CDR3 region has 15 residues. V trimming: 3 bases; J trimming: 7 bases; junction bases outside the gene matches: 11. The germline V gene encodes CDR1 LNHDA and CDR2 SQIVND (reference sequence). The CDR3 sequence: CASSIGTALVGGYTF. The CDR3 region has the DNA TGTGCCAGTAGTATCGGGACAGCCTTAGTCGGTGGCTACACCTTC.

The genes are TRBV7-8 and TRBJ1-4; D is undetermined. This CDR3 region has 15 residues. The V end was cut by 0 bases, the J end by 4 bases, with 9 bases between. The germline gives CDR1 SGHVS, CDR2 FQNEAQ. CDR3 residues: CASSLAGRSNEKLFF. DNA for the CDR3: TGTGCCAGCAGCTTAGCTGGACGGAGTAATGAAAAACTGTTTTTT.

The rearrangement uses TRBV18 and TRBJ1-5; no definite D call. The germline V gene encodes CDR1 KGHSH and CDR2 LQKENI. The CDR3 length is 16 residues. V was cut by 0 bases and J by 2 bases, with 11 bases left in between. In DNA, the CDR3 is TGTGCCAGCTCACCACCTCCTTCCAGTGGCAATCAGCCCCAGCATTTT. Residues: CASSPPPSSGNQPQHF.

The genes are TRBV5-1 and TRBJ1-2; 10 nucleotides line up with TRBD1. V dropped 0 bases and J dropped 9; count of bases not matched to a gene: 8. Germline V gene data show CDR1 as SGHRS and CDR2 as YFSETQ. The CDR3 runs to 15 residues. Here the CDR3 DNA reads TGCGCCAGCAGCTTGGGAGACCGGGACAGGGGAAGCTACACCTTC. This translates into CASSLGDRDRGSYTF.

V gene TRBV29-1 combines with J gene TRBJ2-3; D gene uncertain. Germline lookup yields CDR1 SQVTM and CDR2 ANQGSEA. V was trimmed by 6 bases and J by 0 bases, leaving 7 bases between them. The CDR3 is 12 residues long. The CDR3 loop is CSVAASTDTQYF. The CDR3 DNA reads TGCAGCGTCGCGGCTAGCACAGATACGCAGTATTTT.

The chain employs TRBV6-4 and TRBJ2-1; D might be TRBD1 or TRBD2, each matching 6 bases. The CDR3 sequence is 16 residues long. The V end was cut by 1 base, the J end by 4 bases, with 14 bases between. Per germline, CDR1 MRHNA and CDR2 SNTAGT. The DNA of the CDR3 is TGTGCCAGCAGTGACTACGGGGGCAGGGGATACAATGAGCAGTTCTTC. This codes for CASSDYGGRGYNEQFF.

The chain recombines TRBV30 with TRBJ1-5, with D hard to call. CDR3 size: 12 residues. Trimming removed 2 bases at V and 7 bases at J, with 9 bases between. Germline V gives CDR1 GTSNPN, CDR2 SVGIG (reference sequence). The CDR3 DNA is TGTGCCTGGAGTCCTAACTCCCAGCCCCAGCATTTT. It encodes CAWSPNSQPQHF.

CDR3 nucleotides: TGTGCCAGCAGCACGAGACAGGGTCAAGAGACCCAGTACTTC. Translating it yields CASSTRQGQETQYF. The chain has TRBV5-5 and TRBJ2-5; 7 bases fit TRBD1. CDR3 length equals 14 residues. The V gene end was trimmed by 4 bases and the J gene end by 2 bases; junction bases not matched to a gene: 5. Looked up from germline, CDR1 is SGHKS and CDR2 is YYEKEE (reference sequence).

Note on this clone: This likely traces to a read error, being one base from a far larger clone. The chain has TRBV2 and TRBJ2-7; 7 positions agree with TRBD2. This CDR3 region has 12 residues. Germline V gives CDR1 SNHLY, CDR2 FYNNEI. CDR3 bases: TGTGCCAGCCAGCGGGGCTCCTACGGGCAGTACTTC. This codes for CASQRGSYGQYF.

This clone was found once. The chain joins TRBV11-2 to TRBJ2-5; 11 bases agree with TRBD2. The germline CDR1 and CDR2 sequences are SGHAT and FQNNGV. This CDR3 is 17 amino acids long. V lost 5 bases and J lost 4; bases outside the gene matches: 12. The CDR3 here is CASSLWAGSGRAETQYF. The CDR3 region has the DNA TGTGCCAGCAGCCTCTGGGCCGGTAGCGGGAGGGCAGAGACCCAGTACTTC. The complete variable domain, with remaining parts taken from reference TRBV11-2 and TRBJ2-5, reads EAGVAQSPRYKIIEKRQSVAFWCNPISGHATLYWYQQILGQGPKLLIQFQNNGVVDDSQLPKDRFSAERLKGVDSTLKIQPAKLEDSAVYLCASSLWAGSGRAETQYFGPGTRLLVL.

In this sample, this clone turned up once. This chain uses TRBV4-2 with TRBJ2-7, with D possibly called TRBD1 or TRBD2 (5 bases each). Germline V lookup: CDR1 LGHNA, CDR2 YNFKEQ. Trimming pared 4 bases from V and 0 bases from J, leaving 16 bases between. CDR3 length: 16 amino acids. Written as DNA, the CDR3 is TGTGCCAGCAGCCCCCGGGACCTACAACTCTCCTACGAGCAGTACTTC. It codes for CASSPRDLQLSYEQYF.

The DNA of the CDR3 is TGCAGCGTTGCTTCAGATACGCAGTATTTT. This gives the protein CSVASDTQYF. The V and J genes are TRBV29-1 and TRBJ2-3; D gene unclear. Germline CDR1 is SQVTM and CDR2 is ANQGSEA. The V and J ends lost 4 bases and 4 bases respectively, with 3 bases between them. CDR3 length: 10 amino acids.

The CDR3 DNA follows: TGCGCCAGCAGCTTGGTAACAGGATACAATGAGCAGTTCTTC. Translation gives CASSLVTGYNEQFF. V and J are TRBV5-1 and TRBJ2-1; TRBD1 might be the D (5 bases). Germline CDR1 reads SGHRS; CDR2 reads YFSETQ. The CDR3 loop spans 14 amino acids. The V end lost 0 bases, the J end lost 4 bases, and 8 bases lay between the germline ends. Filled out from reference TRBV5-1 and TRBJ2-1, the complete variable domain reads KAGVTQTPRYLIKTRGQQVTLSCSPISGHRSVSWYQQTPGQGLQFLFEYFSETQRNKGNFPGRFSGRQFSNSRSEMNVSTLELGDSALYLCASSLVTGYNEQFFGPGTRLTVL.

The table lists this clone with a few counts. This sequence joins TRBV27 and TRBJ2-5; D is unresolved. The CDR3 runs 9 residues. Germline loops: CDR1 MNHEY, CDR2 SMNVEV (reference sequence). V lost 10 bases and J lost 0, with 0 bases in between. CDR3 nucleotides: TGTGCCAACCAAGAGACCCAGTACTTC. Encoded protein: CANQETQYF.

This rearrangement joins TRBV28 to TRBJ2-7; tentatively, D is TRBD1 (6 bases). CDR3 length: 15 residues. V was cut by 2 bases and J by 0 bases, with 11 bases left in between. Germline CDR1 is MDHEN and CDR2 is SYDVKM. This CDR3 reads CASSLPGASSYEQYF. CDR3 DNA: TGTGCCAGCAGTTTACCAGGGGCCAGCTCCTACGAGCAGTACTTC.

The CDR3 sequence is CASRAGTSGSNEQYF. For the CDR3, the DNA is TGTGCCAGCAGAGCCGGGACTAGCGGGAGTAACGAGCAGTACTTC. This chain joins TRBV5-4 and TRBJ2-7; the match to TRBD2 covers 14 bases. The germline V gene encodes CDR1 SGHNT and CDR2 YYREEE (reference sequence). V lost 5 bases and J lost 5; bases outside the gene matches: 6. The CDR3 extends over 15 amino acids. The whole variable domain, filled in from reference TRBV5-4 and TRBJ2-7, reads ETGVTQSPTHLIKTRGQQVTLRCSSQSGHNTVSWYQQALGQGPQFIFQYYREEENGRGNFPPRFSGLQFPNYSSELNVNALELDDSALYLCASRAGTSGSNEQYFGPGTRLTVT.

This clone was observed at least ten times. In DNA form, the CDR3 reads TGTGCCAGCAGTGTCTCTAGCGGGCTCAATACGCAGTATTTT. Protein sequence: CASSVSSGLNTQYF. The chain carries TRBV2 and TRBJ2-3; TRBD2 matches 8 bases. Germline V gene lookup returns CDR1 SNHLY and CDR2 FYNNEI. This CDR3 is 14 amino acids long. V lost 4 bases to trimming and J lost 7 bases; unmatched junction nucleotides: 7.

The chain couples TRBV5-1 to TRBJ2-1; either TRBD1 or TRBD2 may fit D (5 bases each). The germline V gene encodes CDR1 SGHRS and CDR2 YFSETQ. CDR3 size: 15 residues. V lost 4 bases and J 0 bases, leaving 11 bases between the germline ends. This CDR3 reads CASSEPGHSYNEQFF. The CDR3 bases are TGCGCCAGCAGCGAGCCGGGGCACTCCTACAATGAGCAGTTCTTC.

This chain uses TRBV9 with TRBJ2-1, with D maybe TRBD1 (5 bases). The V end lost 3 bases, the J end lost 5 bases, and 12 bases lay between the germline ends. There are 14 residues in the CDR3. Looked up from germline, CDR1 is SGDLS and CDR2 is YYNGEE. Here the CDR3 reads CASSAQGMDNEQFF. The CDR3 bases are TGTGCCAGCAGCGCTCAGGGCATGGACAATGAGCAGTTCTTC.

The V gene is TRBV30, the J gene TRBJ1-2; D might be TRBD1 (6 bases). Germline CDR1 reads GTSNPN; CDR2 reads SVGIG (reference sequence). The CDR3 is 12 amino acids. Trimming removed 8 bases at V and 4 bases at J, with 14 bases between. The CDR3 region has the DNA TGTGCCGACCTAGGCAGGGGCTATGGCTACACCTTC. Amino acid sequence: CADLGRGYGYTF.

This clone was detected a few times. The CDR3 here is CASSIPGKGQHF. CDR3 DNA: TGTGCCAGTAGTATTCCAGGGAAAGGACAGCATTTT. The J gene is TRBJ1-5, the V gene TRBV19; maybe TRBD1 (5 bases). The V gene lost 3 bases and the J gene lost 13 bases, with 13 bases spanning the gap. Germline V gene lookup returns CDR1 LNHDA and CDR2 SQIVND (reference sequence). This CDR3 is built from 12 residues.

This chain connects TRBV7-9 to TRBJ1-2; no reliable D call. Between the trimmed V and J ends, which lost 0 bases and 1 base, there was a span of 9 bases. CDR3 length equals 15 residues. Germline V gives CDR1 SEHNR, CDR2 FQNEAQ (reference sequence). The CDR3 spells CASSLAATDNYGYTF. In nucleotides, the CDR3 is TGTGCCAGCAGCTTAGCCGCAACCGATAACTATGGCTACACCTTC.

This chain uses TRBV20-1 with TRBJ2-7; unclear D gene. This CDR3 has 11 residues. Trimming removed 8 bases from V and 2 bases from J, with 10 bases in between. Germline-derived CDR1 and CDR2 are DFQATT and SNEGSKA (reference sequence). CDR3 nucleotides: TGCAGTACCCGACTTGCCTACGAGCAGTACTTC. Amino acids: CSTRLAYEQYF.

The chain carries TRBV11-2 and TRBJ2-3; 8 bases line up with TRBD2. V lost 5 bases to trimming and J lost 4 bases; unmatched junction nucleotides: 8. The CDR3 runs to 15 residues. Germline lookup yields CDR1 SGHAT and CDR2 FQNNGV. The CDR3 region is CASSKQGGRSDTQYF. The CDR3, as DNA: TGTGCCAGCAGCAAACAAGGCGGGAGGTCAGATACGCAGTATTTT. Together with reference TRBV11-2 and TRBJ2-3, the CDR3 gives the full variable domain: EAGVAQSPRYKIIEKRQSVAFWCNPISGHATLYWYQQILGQGPKLLIQFQNNGVVDDSQLPKDRFSAERLKGVDSTLKIQPAKLEDSAVYLCASSKQGGRSDTQYFGPGTRLTVL.

This clone occurred a few times. This chain uses TRBV2 with TRBJ2-2; D remains unclear. The CDR3 covers 14 residues. V lost 5 bases and J 1 base, leaving 8 bases between the germline ends. The germline V gene has CDR1 SNHLY and CDR2 FYNNEI. The CDR3 spells CASSYTENTGELFF. The CDR3 nucleotides read TGTGCCAGCAGTTATACAGAGAACACCGGGGAGCTGTTTTTT.

The chain combines TRBV14 with TRBJ1-1; the D gene is possibly TRBD1 (5 bases). CDR1 and CDR2 from the germline V gene are SGHDN and FVKESK. The CDR3 is made up of 15 amino acids. Trimming left V 4 bases short and J 1 base short, with 13 bases between. The CDR3 region is CASSRDSGRNTEAFF. DNA for the CDR3: TGTGCCAGCAGCCGAGACAGTGGGAGGAACACTGAAGCTTTCTTT.